This T cell receptor (beta chain) was recorded in a study of T-cell memory formation after mild COVID-19. The study, taken as a whole, reports: Several responding clones turned up in pre-infection memory, indicating that cross-reactive memory may have taken part. Clones which contracted sat mainly in CM and EM if CD4+, and in EMRA if CD8+.

After 5'RACE with constant-segment primers, TCR alpha and TCR beta cDNA libraries carrying sample barcodes and UMIs were obtained. TCRdb independently ran MiXCR on the 5' RACE reads; one entry per CDR3 protein. This sample has 49,000 or so distinct CDR3 sequences, with under 7.5% found just once. Germline CDR1 and CDR2: SGDLS and YYNGEE. Trimming left V 2 bases short and J 5 bases short, with 16 bases between. This CDR3 has 15 amino acids. Regarding this clonotype: Its antigen is undetermined.

The receptor was isolated from a man aged 18 to 30 who had mild COVID-19 (a few samples of this study predate the infection). Cell type and time point are not known. The specimen was PBMCs or a T cell subset sorted from them (not recorded which). This chain uses TRBV9 with TRBJ2-5; D tentatively fits TRBD1 or TRBD2 (6 bases each). CDR3 in DNA: TGTGCCAGCAGCGTCGCAACGGGGGCCCAGGAGACCCAGTACTTC. Protein sequence: CASSVATGAQETQYF.